These 5 T cell receptor beta chains came from one sample sequenced in a study of blood T cell repertoires in COVID-19. TCRdb's table, derived via immunoSEQ multiplex PCR, lists solely in-frame clones and lacks some. Of roughly 250,000 clones in the sample, approximately 90% were seen once. Sequencing input: PBMCs or T cells enriched from blood (not recorded which). These receptors were taken from a woman between 18 and 30 years old who had recovered from COVID-19.

V usage is TRBV5-6 and J usage is TRBJ2-3; D possibly corresponds to TRBD2 (5 bases). This CDR3 has 15 amino acids. Germline CDR1 SGHDT, CDR2 YYEEEE. V was cut by 4 bases and J by 5 bases, with 17 bases left in between. The CDR3, as DNA: TGTGCCAGCAGCCTAGGACTGGTTTTTGGAGATACGCAGTATTTT. It translates to CASSLGLVFGDTQYF.

The V call is TRBV11-3, the J call TRBJ2-3; no clear D gene. This CDR3 has 14 amino acids. V lost 5 bases and J lost 2, with 11 bases in between. Germline CDR1 is SGHNT and CDR2 is YENEEA. CDR3 bases: TGTGCCAGCAGCCGTAGTCCTGCCACAGATACGCAGTATTTT. It specifies CASSRSPATDTQYF.

The V gene is TRBV7-2, the J gene TRBJ1-5, with 8 bases that match TRBD1. Trimming cost V 1 base and J 2 bases; bases outside gene matches: 7. The length of the CDR3 is 17 residues. Germline V gene data show CDR1 as SGHTA and CDR2 as FQGNSA. This CDR3 reads CASSLESGGWGNQPQHF. CDR3 bases: TGTGCCAGCAGCTTAGAGTCAGGGGGCTGGGGCAATCAGCCCCAGCATTTT.

The J gene is TRBJ2-3, the V gene TRBV7-3, with 8 nucleotides matching TRBD1. Germline V gene data show CDR1 as SGHTA and CDR2 as FQGTGA. The CDR3 is 15 amino acids. The trim removed 5 bases at V and 5 bases at J, leaving 9 bases unmatched. CDR3 nucleotide sequence: TGTGCCAGCAGCCCCTCCACAGGGGGTATAGATACGCAGTATTTT. Amino acid sequence: CASSPSTGGIDTQYF.

This clone was picked up one time. The chain carries TRBV5-1 and TRBJ1-3; D remains unclear. The V gene's germline CDR1 is SGHRS and CDR2 YFSETQ. Trimming left V 0 bases short and J 8 bases short, with 18 bases between. This CDR3 is 16 amino acids long. For the CDR3, the DNA is TGCGCCAGCAGCTTGGCCGGTCCAGGTTCGCGAGACACCATATATTTT. Translating gives CASSLAGPGSRDTIYF. Together with reference TRBV5-1 and TRBJ1-3, the CDR3 gives the full variable domain: KAGVTQTPRYLIKTRGQQVTLSCSPISGHRSVSWYQQTPGQGLQFLFEYFSETQRNKGNFPGRFSGRQFSNSRSEMNVSTLELGDSALYLCASSLAGPGSRDTIYFGEGSWLTVV.